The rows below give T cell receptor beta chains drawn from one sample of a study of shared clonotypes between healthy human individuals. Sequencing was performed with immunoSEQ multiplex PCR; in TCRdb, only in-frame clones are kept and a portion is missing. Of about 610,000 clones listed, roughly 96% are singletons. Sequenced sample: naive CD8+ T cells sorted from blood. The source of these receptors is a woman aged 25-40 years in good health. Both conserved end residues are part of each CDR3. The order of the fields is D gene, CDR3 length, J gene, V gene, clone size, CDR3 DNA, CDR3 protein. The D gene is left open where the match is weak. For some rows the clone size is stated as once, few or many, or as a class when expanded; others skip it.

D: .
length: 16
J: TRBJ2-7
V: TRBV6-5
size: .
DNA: TGTGCCAGCAGTTACTCGGCGGGACAAGTACAATACGAGCAGTACTTC
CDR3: CASSYSAGQVQYEQYF

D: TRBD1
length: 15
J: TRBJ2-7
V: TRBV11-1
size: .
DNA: TGTGCCAGCAGCGTTGGGACAGGGGTGGGCTACGAGCAGTACTTC
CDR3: CASSVGTGVGYEQYF

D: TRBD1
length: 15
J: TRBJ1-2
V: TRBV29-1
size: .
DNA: TGCAGCCTATGGGGTCCGGGACAGGGGAGCTATGGCTACACCTTC
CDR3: CSLWGPGQGSYGYTF

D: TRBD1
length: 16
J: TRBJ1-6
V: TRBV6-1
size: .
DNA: TGTGCCAGCAGTGAGATACTGACAGGGGTTGGTTCACCCCTCCACTTT
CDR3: CASSEILTGVGSPLHF

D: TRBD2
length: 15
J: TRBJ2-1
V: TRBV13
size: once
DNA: TGTGCCAGCAGCTTAGGCCTAGCGGGAATCTATGAGCAGTTCTTC
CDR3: CASSLGLAGIYEQFF

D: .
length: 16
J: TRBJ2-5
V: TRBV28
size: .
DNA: TGTGCCAGCAGCTCCGCTCGGGGGGCCTGGCAAGAGACCCAGTACTTC
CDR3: CASSSARGAWQETQYF

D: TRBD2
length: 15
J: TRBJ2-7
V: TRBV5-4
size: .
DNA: TGTGCCAGCAGCCTCGAGACTAGCGGCGCCGCGGGGCAGTACTTC
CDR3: CASSLETSGAAGQYF

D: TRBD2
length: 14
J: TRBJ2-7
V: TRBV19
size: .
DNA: TGTGCCAGTAGTATTATGCGGGGGACCTACGAGCAGTACTTC
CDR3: CASSIMRGTYEQYF

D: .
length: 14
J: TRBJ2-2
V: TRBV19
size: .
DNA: TGTGCCAGTACGTGGGGCAGCAACACCGGGGAGCTGTTTTTT
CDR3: CASTWGSNTGELFF

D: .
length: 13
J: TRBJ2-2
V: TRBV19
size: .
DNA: TGTGCCAGTAGTATTGATCGGGACGGGGAGCTGTTTTTT
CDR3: CASSIDRDGELFF

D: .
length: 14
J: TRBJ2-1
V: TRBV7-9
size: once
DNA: TGTGCCAGCAGCTTAGAAATCACCTACAATGAGCAGTTCTTC
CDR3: CASSLEITYNEQFF

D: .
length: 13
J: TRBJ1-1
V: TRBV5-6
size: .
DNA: TGTGCCAGCAGCTTGGGGCGTCAGGGTGAAGCTTTCTTT
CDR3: CASSLGRQGEAFF

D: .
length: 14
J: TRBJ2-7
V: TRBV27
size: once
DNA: TGTGCCAGCAGTTTACGGGGAACTTTGACTGAGCAGTACTTC
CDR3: CASSLRGTLTEQYF

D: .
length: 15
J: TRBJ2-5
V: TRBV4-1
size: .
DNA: TGCGCCAGCGGTCGAGGCGCGGAGCCGCAAGAGACCCAGTACTTC
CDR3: CASGRGAEPQETQYF

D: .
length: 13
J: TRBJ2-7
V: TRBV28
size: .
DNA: TGTGCCAGCAGGGAACAGCGTGGCTACGAGCAGTACTTC
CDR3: CASREQRGYEQYF

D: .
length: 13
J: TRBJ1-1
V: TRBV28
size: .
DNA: TGTGCCAGCATCTCGTGGGGCCGGACCGGAGCTTTCTTT
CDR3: CASISWGRTGAFF

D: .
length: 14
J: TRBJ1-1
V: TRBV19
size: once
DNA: TGTGCCAGTAGTCCACGGACAGAGAACACTGAAGCTTTCTTT
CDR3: CASSPRTENTEAFF

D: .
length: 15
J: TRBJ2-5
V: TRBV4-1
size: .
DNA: TGCGCCAGCAGCCAAGTTCCGGGGGGCGGGGAGACCCAGTACTTC
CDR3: CASSQVPGGGETQYF

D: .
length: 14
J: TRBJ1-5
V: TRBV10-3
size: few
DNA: TGTGCCATCAGTGACGGATTTAGCAATCAGCCCCAGCATTTT
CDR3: CAISDGFSNQPQHF

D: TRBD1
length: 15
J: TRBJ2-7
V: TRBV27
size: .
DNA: TGTGCCAGCAGTTTATCTGGGACAGGCCTCACCGAGCAGTACTTC
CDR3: CASSLSGTGLTEQYF

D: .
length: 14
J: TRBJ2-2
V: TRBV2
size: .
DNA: TGTGCCAGCAGTGAACGTCACAACACCGGGGAGCTGTTTTTT
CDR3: CASSERHNTGELFF

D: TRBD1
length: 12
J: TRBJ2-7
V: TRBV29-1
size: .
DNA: TGCAGCGTTGACGACAGGGGTGGGGAGCAGTACTTC
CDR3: CSVDDRGGEQYF

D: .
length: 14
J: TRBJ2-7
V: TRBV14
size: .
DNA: TGTGCCAGCAGCCAACGAGCGGTAACCTACGAGCAGTACTTC
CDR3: CASSQRAVTYEQYF

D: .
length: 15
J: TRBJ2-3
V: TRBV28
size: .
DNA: TGTGCCAGCGGTATGGTGTTTGGGGACACAGATACGCAGTATTTT
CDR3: CASGMVFGDTDTQYF

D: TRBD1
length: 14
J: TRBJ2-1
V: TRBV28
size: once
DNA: TGTGCCAGCAGTTTGGTCCAGGGGGCGACTGAGCAGTTCTTC
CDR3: CASSLVQGATEQFF

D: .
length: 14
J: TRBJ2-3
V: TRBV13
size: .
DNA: TGTGCCAGCAGCTTATTTGAAGGGACAGATACGCAGTATTTT
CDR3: CASSLFEGTDTQYF

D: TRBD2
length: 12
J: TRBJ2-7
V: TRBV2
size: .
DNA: TGTGCCAGCATTGGCGGGAGTCGCGAGCAGTACTTC
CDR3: CASIGGSREQYF

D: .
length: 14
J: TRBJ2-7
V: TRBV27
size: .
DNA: TGTGCCAGCAGTTTGGCAGGGAACTCCTACGAGCAGTACTTC
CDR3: CASSLAGNSYEQYF

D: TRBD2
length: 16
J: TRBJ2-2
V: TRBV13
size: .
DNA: TGTGCCAGCAGCTGGGGACTAGCGGAAAACACCGGGGAGCTGTTTTTT
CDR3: CASSWGLAENTGELFF

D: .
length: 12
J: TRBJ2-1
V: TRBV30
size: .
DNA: TGTGCCTGGAGTCTCGCGAAGAATGAGCAGTTCTTC
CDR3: CAWSLAKNEQFF

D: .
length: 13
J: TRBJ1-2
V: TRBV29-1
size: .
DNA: TGCAGCGTTGAGGGCGGGGATTACTATGGCTACACCTTC
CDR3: CSVEGGDYYGYTF

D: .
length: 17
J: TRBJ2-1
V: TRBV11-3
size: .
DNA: TGTGCCAGCAGCTTAACCCGTGGTGTCACCAAGAAAGATGAGCAGTTCTTC
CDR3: CASSLTRGVTKKDEQFF

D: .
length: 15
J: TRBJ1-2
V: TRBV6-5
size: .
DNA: TGTGCCAGCAGTTACTCGGAAGGATTTAACTATGGCTACACCTTC
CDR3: CASSYSEGFNYGYTF

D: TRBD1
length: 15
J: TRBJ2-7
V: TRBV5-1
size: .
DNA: TGCGCCAGCAGCATAGGGACAGGGGGTTTGTACGAGCAGTACTTC
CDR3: CASSIGTGGLYEQYF

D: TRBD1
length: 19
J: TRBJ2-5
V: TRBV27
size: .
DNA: TGTGCCAGCACCGCTTCCTTCAGGGTAGAGGGGGCAAAAGGAGAGACCCAGTACTTC
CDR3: CASTASFRVEGAKGETQYF

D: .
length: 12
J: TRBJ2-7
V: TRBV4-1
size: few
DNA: TGCGCCAGCAGCCAAGGAGCGGACGAGCAGTACTTC
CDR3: CASSQGADEQYF

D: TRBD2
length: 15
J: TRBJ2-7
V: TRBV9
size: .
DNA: TGTGCCAGCAGCGTAAGCGGGAGGAGCTCCTACGAGCAGTACTTC
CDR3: CASSVSGRSSYEQYF

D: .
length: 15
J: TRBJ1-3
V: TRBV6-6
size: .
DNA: TGTGCCAGCAGTCAGGGGCCCTTTTCTGGAAACACCATATATTTT
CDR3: CASSQGPFSGNTIYF

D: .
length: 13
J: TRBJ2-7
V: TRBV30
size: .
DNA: TGTGCCTGGAGTGTCGACAGCACCTACGAGCAGTACTTC
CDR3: CAWSVDSTYEQYF

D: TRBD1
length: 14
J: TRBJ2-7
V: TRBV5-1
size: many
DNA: TGCGCCAGCAGCTCGGGACAGGGGCGCGACGAGCAGTACTTC
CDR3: CASSSGQGRDEQYF

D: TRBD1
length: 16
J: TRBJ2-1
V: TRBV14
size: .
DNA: TGTGCCAGCAGCCATCGGACAGGTTTTCCTTACAATGAGCAGTTCTTC
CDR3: CASSHRTGFPYNEQFF

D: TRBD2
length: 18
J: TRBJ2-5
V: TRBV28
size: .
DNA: TGTGCCAGCAGTCTACCTAGGTTTGGAGCGGGACTACAAGAGACCCAGTACTTC
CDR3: CASSLPRFGAGLQETQYF

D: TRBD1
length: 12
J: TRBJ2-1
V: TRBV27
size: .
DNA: TGTGCCATCATCACAGGGGGCAATGAGCAGTTCTTC
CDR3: CAIITGGNEQFF

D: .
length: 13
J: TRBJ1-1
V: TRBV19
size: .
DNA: TGTGCCAGTAGTAGTTTCAGGAACACTGAAGCTTTCTTT
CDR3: CASSSFRNTEAFF

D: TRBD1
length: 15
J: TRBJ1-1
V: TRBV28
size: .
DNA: TGTGCCAGCAGTTTCGGTCGCAGGGGGGGCACTGAAGCTTTCTTT
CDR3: CASSFGRRGGTEAFF

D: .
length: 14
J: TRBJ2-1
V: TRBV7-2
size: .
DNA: TGTGCCAGCAGGGCCCGGGACAACTACAATGAGCAGTTCTTC
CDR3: CASRARDNYNEQFF

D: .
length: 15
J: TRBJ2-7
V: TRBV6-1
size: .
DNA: TGTGCCAGCAGTACCTCTCCCGGGACCAGAAACGAGCAGTACTTC
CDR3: CASSTSPGTRNEQYF

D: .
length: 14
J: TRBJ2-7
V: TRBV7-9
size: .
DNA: TGTGCCAGCAGCTTAGGCGGACAATCCTACGAGCAGTACTTC
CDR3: CASSLGGQSYEQYF

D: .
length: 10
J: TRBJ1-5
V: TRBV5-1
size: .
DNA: TGCGCCAGCAGCCCGGAGCCCCAGCATTTT
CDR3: CASSPEPQHF

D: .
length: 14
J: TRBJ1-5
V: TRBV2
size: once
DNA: TGTGCCAGCGATGAGCAGGGGCCCCGATGGGCCCAGCATTTT
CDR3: CASDEQGPRWAQHF

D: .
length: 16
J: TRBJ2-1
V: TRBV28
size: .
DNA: TGTGCCAGCAGTCCCCCAGAAGGATTCACCTACAATGAGCAGTTCTTC
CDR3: CASSPPEGFTYNEQFF

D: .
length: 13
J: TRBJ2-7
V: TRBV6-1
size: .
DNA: TGTGCCAGCAGTGATTATGGGGTCTACGAGCAGTACTTC
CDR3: CASSDYGVYEQYF

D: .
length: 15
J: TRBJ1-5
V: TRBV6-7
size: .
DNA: TGTGCCAGCAGTTACTCGAAGGGTAGCAATCAGCCCCAGCATTTT
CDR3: CASSYSKGSNQPQHF

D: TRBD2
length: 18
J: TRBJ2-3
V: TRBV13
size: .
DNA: TGTGCCAGCAGCCCCCACACCAGCGGGAGCCCCTATTGGGATACGCAGTATTTT
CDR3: CASSPHTSGSPYWDTQYF

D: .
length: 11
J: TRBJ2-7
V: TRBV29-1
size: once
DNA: TGCAGCGCCGAGGGCTCCTACGAGCAGTACTTC
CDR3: CSAEGSYEQYF